The 32 T cell receptor beta chains below all came from one sample that was sequenced in a study of cytomegalovirus exposure and HLA in healthy donors (dated by TCRdb to about 2017). Receptor libraries were prepared by the immunoSEQ multiplex PCR assay. A mixture of 60 forward primers for TCR Vbeta segments and 13 reverse primers for TCR Jbeta segments was used in the multiplex PCR. TCRdb's version of the immuneACCESS table is confined to in-frame rearrangements and falls short of the full clone set. An unresolved V gene accounts for under half of the shortfall where checked; the remainder is of unknown origin. This sample's records show 180,000 or so clones. The ten largest clonotypes hold roughly 0.74% of the sample. The sequenced sample consisted of PBMCs. All receptors come from a boy between 10 and 17 years old in good health and CMV-seronegative.

The chain couples TRBV7-9 to TRBJ1-6; 8 positions agree with TRBD1. Germline V gene data show CDR1 as SEHNR and CDR2 as FQNEAQ (reference sequence). The CDR3 has 16 amino acids. J lost 10 bases, V lost 1 base, and 9 bases had no gene match. The CDR3, as DNA: TGTGCCAGCAGCTTAGAACAGGGGGTCACTTTATCACCCCTCCACTTT. Translating gives CASSLEQGVTLSPLHF.

The gene calls are TRBV4-1 and TRBJ2-1, with no clear D. Germline loops: CDR1 MGHRA, CDR2 YSYEKL. The CDR3 runs to 15 residues. V lost 0 bases to trimming and J lost 4 bases, with 10 bases between them. In DNA, the CDR3 is TGCGCCAGCAGCCAAGATTATTCGGTTTACAATGAGCAGTTCTTC. Translating gives CASSQDYSVYNEQFF.

The V and J genes are TRBV5-1 and TRBJ1-5; D may be TRBD1 (5 bases). V was shortened by 0 bases and J by 7 bases, with 14 bases between the two germline ends. The CDR3 sequence is 15 residues long. CDR1 and CDR2 (germline): SGHRS, YFSETQ. The CDR3 protein is CASSLGQGYNQPQHF. The CDR3 DNA reads as TGCGCCAGCAGCTTGGGTCAGGGTTATAACCAGCCCCAGCATTTT. Full variable domain (outside the CDR3, taken from reference TRBV5-1 and TRBJ1-5): KAGVTQTPRYLIKTRGQQVTLSCSPISGHRSVSWYQQTPGQGLQFLFEYFSETQRNKGNFPGRFSGRQFSNSRSEMNVSTLELGDSALYLCASSLGQGYNQPQHFGDGTRLSIL.

V usage is TRBV19 and J usage is TRBJ2-7, with a tentative D call TRBD1 (5 bases). Looked up from germline, CDR1 is LNHDA and CDR2 is SQIVND (reference sequence). The CDR3 runs 14 residues. V dropped 1 base and J dropped 3 bases, with 10 bases sitting between them. CDR3 in amino acids: CASSIGPRDYEQYF. The CDR3 DNA follows: TGTGCCAGTAGTATAGGTCCCAGGGACTACGAGCAGTACTTC.

The chain joins TRBV4-2 to TRBJ1-5, with D hard to call. This CDR3 comprises 16 residues. The V and J ends lost 0 bases and 0 bases respectively, with 9 bases between them. Germline lookup yields CDR1 LGHNA and CDR2 YNFKEQ. The CDR3 region is CASSQEVEYSNQPQHF. CDR3 nucleotides: TGTGCCAGCAGCCAAGAGGTCGAGTATAGCAATCAGCCCCAGCATTTT.

The genes are TRBV23-1 and TRBJ1-5; no firm D call. TRBV23-1 is known as an ORF, though its function is uncertain. Deletions cut 8 bases from V and 9 bases from J, with 8 bases between. The CDR3 has 10 residues. The CDR3 loop is CASGPGPQHF. CDR3 DNA sequence: TGCGCCAGCGGCCCGGGGCCCCAGCATTTT.

The chain has TRBV7-6 and TRBJ2-7; a weak D match, TRBD1 (6 bases). In germline, CDR1 is SGHVS, CDR2 FNYEAQ. V was shortened by 8 bases and J by 7 bases, with 9 bases between the two germline ends. The length of the CDR3 is 10 residues. CDR3 region: CASDQGEQYF. The DNA for the CDR3 is TGTGCCAGCGATCAGGGGGAGCAGTACTTC. The variable domain in full, with the rest retrieved from reference TRBV7-6 and TRBJ2-7, is GAGVSQSPRYKVTKRGQDVALRCDPISGHVSLYWYRQALGQGPEFLTYFNYEAQQDKSGLPNDRFSAERPEGSISTLTIQRTEQRDSAMYRCASDQGEQYFGPGTRLTVT.

The chain links TRBV30 to TRBJ1-1, with D possibly matching TRBD1 (5 bases). The CDR3 extends over 13 amino acids. V gave up 8 bases and J gave up 5 bases, with 18 bases separating them. The germline V gene has CDR1 GTSNPN and CDR2 SVGIG (reference sequence). CDR3 amino acids: CAGGWGVLTEAFF. The CDR3, as DNA: TGTGCCGGAGGATGGGGGGTTCTAACTGAAGCTTTCTTT.

The chain is built from TRBV10-3 and TRBJ1-6; D remains ambiguous. This CDR3 comprises 15 residues. The germline V gene has CDR1 ENHRY and CDR2 SYGVKD. Trimming stripped 3 bases from V and 13 bases from J, with 19 bases between. This chain's CDR3 is CAISDKTSGISPLHF. For the CDR3, the DNA is TGTGCCATCAGTGACAAAACTAGCGGGATTTCGCCCCTCCACTTT.

The chain links TRBV30 to TRBJ2-3; TRBD1 agrees at 8 bases. Trimming cost V 5 bases and J 4 bases; bases outside gene matches: 14. The CDR3 has 16 residues. Germline V gene sequence: CDR1 GTSNPN, CDR2 SVGIG (reference sequence). The CDR3 sequence is CAWGGQGSLGADTQYF. The CDR3 region has the DNA TGTGCCTGGGGAGGACAGGGTTCCCTAGGGGCAGATACGCAGTATTTT.

The V and J genes are TRBV28 and TRBJ2-7; D possibly corresponds to TRBD1 (6 bases). CDR1 and CDR2 (germline): MDHEN, SYDVKM. The germline V and J ends were trimmed by 3 bases and 4 bases, with 16 bases remaining between them. The CDR3 is 15 amino acids. CDR3 in amino acids: CASSFHLQGSYEQYF. Here the CDR3 DNA reads TGTGCCAGCAGTTTCCATTTGCAGGGGTCTTACGAGCAGTACTTC.

The gene calls are TRBV9 and TRBJ2-5; 11 nucleotides match TRBD1. Germline values: CDR1 SGDLS, CDR2 YYNGEE. V dropped 3 bases and J dropped 4; count of bases not matched to a gene: 8. There are 16 residues in the CDR3. This CDR3 is CASSASMGQGGETQYF. The CDR3 DNA sequence: TGTGCCAGCAGCGCTTCCATGGGACAGGGGGGAGAGACCCAGTACTTC.

CDR3 DNA sequence: TGCAGCGTTGGGACAGGGTTGGGCACAGATACGCAGTATTTT. This encodes CSVGTGLGTDTQYF. The chain combines TRBV29-1 with TRBJ2-3, with 8 bases that match TRBD1. V gave up 4 bases and J gave up 1 base; unmatched junction bases: 4. Per the germline V gene, CDR1 is SQVTM and CDR2 is ANQGSEA. The CDR3 is 14 residues long.

J is TRBJ2-7 and V is TRBV7-9, with a tentative D call TRBD1 (7 bases). The length of the CDR3 is 16 residues. V was clipped by 1 base and J by 2 bases, with 15 bases between them. The V gene's germline CDR1 is SEHNR and CDR2 FQNEAQ (reference sequence). CDR3 sequence (DNA): TGTGCCAGCAGCTTAGAGGGCCAGGGGGGACCCTACGAGCAGTACTTC. This encodes CASSLEGQGGPYEQYF.

The J gene is TRBJ2-7, the V gene TRBV9; TRBD1 aligns across 8 bases. This CDR3 spans 14 amino acids. Germline V gene lookup returns CDR1 SGDLS and CDR2 YYNGEE. The V gene end was trimmed by 3 bases and the J gene end by 2 bases; junction bases not matched to a gene: 4. CDR3 sequence reads: CASSARTGTYEQYF. The CDR3 region has the DNA TGTGCCAGCAGCGCGAGGACAGGGACCTACGAGCAGTACTTC.

The V call is TRBV28, the J call TRBJ2-1; D is undetermined. The CDR3 totals 14 residues. Germline V gives CDR1 MDHEN, CDR2 SYDVKM. With 10 bases removed from V and 2 bases from J, the gap between germline ends came to 15 bases. Here the CDR3 DNA reads TGTGCCACCACTTCCTCACAGACCTACAATGAGCAGTTCTTC. Residues: CATTSSQTYNEQFF.

The chain combines TRBV6-1 with TRBJ2-7, with D possibly being TRBD1 (5 bases). The CDR3 contains 13 residues. In germline, CDR1 is MNHNS, CDR2 SASEGT. The germline V and J ends were trimmed by 7 bases and 2 bases, with 12 bases remaining between them. The CDR3 region has the DNA TGTGCCAGCAATAAGGGGCAAACCTACGAGCAGTACTTC. Translated, it gives CASNKGQTYEQYF.

The V gene is TRBV7-2, the J gene TRBJ2-1, with 7 bases aligning to TRBD2. The germline CDR1 and CDR2 sequences are SGHTA and FQGNSA. CDR3 length equals 16 residues. J was trimmed by 0 bases and V by 3 bases; bases with no gene match: 5. Here the CDR3 DNA reads TGTGCCAGCAGCTTCGTCGGGGGGAGCTCCTACAATGAGCAGTTCTTC. This gives the protein CASSFVGGSSYNEQFF.

V is TRBV4-1 and J is TRBJ1-2; tentatively, D is TRBD1 (6 bases). CDR3 size: 17 residues. Per germline, CDR1 MGHRA and CDR2 YSYEKL. Trimming left V 1 base short and J 3 bases short, with 18 bases between. Here the CDR3 DNA reads TGCGCCAGCAGCCAAGTTCCCGGGGCAGGGGCCGACTATGGCTACACCTTC. Residues: CASSQVPGAGADYGYTF.

V gene TRBV10-3 combines with J gene TRBJ1-1; tentatively, D is TRBD1 (6 bases). Trimming shortened V by 8 bases and J by 0 bases, and 25 bases separated the two germline ends. Germline values: CDR1 ENHRY, CDR2 SYGVKD. This CDR3 has 18 residues. The chain's CDR3 is CAIREEEHRELMNTEAFF. DNA of the CDR3: TGTGCCATCCGGGAGGAGGAGCACAGGGAACTCATGAACACTGAAGCTTTCTTT.

CDR3 DNA: TGCGCCAGCAGCTACCGGACTAGCGACACAGATACGCAGTATTTT. It specifies CASSYRTSDTDTQYF. This chain joins TRBV5-1 and TRBJ2-3; 9 bases align to TRBD2. Trimming at V came to 3 bases and at J to 2 bases, leaving 4 bases not matched to a gene. The CDR3 sequence is 15 residues long. Germline lookup yields CDR1 SGHRS and CDR2 YFSETQ.

The chain has TRBV10-1 and TRBJ1-5, with D perhaps TRBD1 (6 bases). V gave up 6 bases and J gave up 7 bases, with 22 bases separating them. The CDR3 sequence is 16 residues long. Germline-derived CDR1 and CDR2 are WNHNN and SYGVQD (reference sequence). The CDR3 here is CASRGGGWGSRQPQHF. The CDR3 region has the DNA TGCGCCAGCAGAGGGGGGGGATGGGGGTCCAGGCAGCCCCAGCATTTT.

The chain couples TRBV12-1 to TRBJ2-7; the listed D gene, TRBD2, was not tested against the DNA. TRBV12-1 counts as a pseudogene. The CDR3 contains 13 residues. This CDR3 reads CASPVCGAYEQYF. As DNA, the CDR3 is TGTGCCTCCCCAGTTTGCGGGGCCTACGAGCAGTACTTC.

The rearrangement joins TRBV6-6 to TRBJ1-1; unclear D gene. Germline CDR1 and CDR2: MNHNY and SVGAGI (reference sequence). The CDR3 consists of 13 residues. Trimming took 11 bases from V and 1 from J, leaving 14 bases between them. The CDR3 loop reads CAATPNRNTEAFF. CDR3 coding DNA: TGTGCCGCAACACCCAACAGGAACACTGAAGCTTTCTTT.

The rearrangement links TRBV7-9 to TRBJ2-5, with 7 nucleotides matching TRBD2. The germline V gene has CDR1 SEHNR and CDR2 FQNEAQ (reference sequence). The CDR3 extends over 12 amino acids. V gave up 7 bases and J gave up 11 bases; unmatched junction bases: 10. The CDR3 protein is CASTHGAGEQYF. The CDR3 region has the DNA TGTGCCAGCACCCATGGTGCGGGAGAGCAGTACTTC.

V usage is TRBV14 and J usage is TRBJ2-3; weak D call: TRBD2 (5 bases). The CDR3 spans 15 residues. Trimming removed 2 bases from V and 0 bases from J, with 9 bases in between. Germline V CDR1 and CDR2: SGHDN, FVKESK. The CDR3 reads CASSQLSGSTDTQYF. CDR3 in DNA: TGTGCCAGCAGCCAATTGTCGGGGAGCACAGATACGCAGTATTTT. Full variable domain (remainder filled in from reference TRBV14 and TRBJ2-3): EAGVTQFPSHSVIEKGQTVTLRCDPISGHDNLYWYRRVMGKEIKFLLHFVKESKQDESGMPNNRFLAERTGGTYSTLKVQPAELEDSGVYFCASSQLSGSTDTQYFGPGTRLTVL.

The CDR3 is CSVEIGTGGYEQYF. CDR3 DNA: TGCAGCGTTGAGATAGGGACAGGGGGGTACGAGCAGTACTTC. V gene TRBV29-1 combines with J gene TRBJ2-7, with TRBD1 matching 11 bases. V dropped 3 bases and J dropped 4; count of bases not matched to a gene: 5. Germline CDR1 SQVTM, CDR2 ANQGSEA. This CDR3 has 14 residues.

This chain links TRBV7-8 with TRBJ2-1; D possibly corresponds to TRBD2 (5 bases). The CDR3 totals 16 residues. V was shortened by 5 bases and J by 0 bases, with 14 bases between the two germline ends. Germline CDR1 SGHVS, CDR2 FQNEAQ. The CDR3 region is CASSPTLGSSYNEQFF. In DNA form, the CDR3 reads TGTGCCAGCAGCCCTACGTTGGGGAGCTCCTACAATGAGCAGTTCTTC. The entire variable domain, with the rest obtained from reference TRBV7-8 and TRBJ2-1, is as follows: GAGVSQSPRYKVAKRGQDVALRCDPISGHVSLFWYQQALGQGPEFLTYFQNEAQLDKSGLPSDRFFAERPEGSVSTLKIQRTQQEDSAVYLCASSPTLGSSYNEQFFGPGTRLTVL.

The chain joins TRBV4-2 to TRBJ2-5; a weak D match, TRBD1 (5 bases). The CDR3 loop spans 12 amino acids. The germline V gene has CDR1 LGHNA and CDR2 YNFKEQ. With 0 bases removed from V and 9 bases from J, the gap between germline ends came to 8 bases. The CDR3 reads CASSQDGAAQYF. CDR3 coding DNA: TGTGCCAGCAGCCAAGATGGGGCCGCCCAGTACTTC.

The chain combines TRBV18 with TRBJ1-5; tentatively, D is TRBD1 (6 bases). The V gene lost 3 bases and the J gene lost 6 bases, with 9 bases spanning the gap. The CDR3 sequence is 13 residues long. Germline CDR1 reads KGHSH; CDR2 reads LQKENI. The DNA of the CDR3 is TGTGCCAGCTCACCCAGGGGTGGTCAGCCCCAGCATTTT. As protein: CASSPRGGQPQHF.

The chain carries TRBV6-5 and TRBJ2-5, with D maybe TRBD2 (6 bases). The J call is uncertain, as TRBJ2-7 better fits the DNA end. Germline assignment: CDR1 MNHEY and CDR2 SVGAGI. There are 14 residues in the CDR3. CDR3 bases: TGTGCCAGCAGTTACCGCGGGGAGTCCTACGAGCAGTACTTC. It yields the protein CASSYRGESYEQYF.

V and J are TRBV5-4 and TRBJ2-5; 9 nucleotides agree with TRBD1. The germline V gene has CDR1 SGHNT and CDR2 YYREEE (reference sequence). The CDR3 contains 15 residues. V lost 4 bases, J lost 5 bases, and 9 bases stayed unmatched. The chain's CDR3 is CASSPRDRDRETQYF. The CDR3 DNA sequence: TGTGCCAGCAGCCCTAGGGACAGGGATCGGGAGACCCAGTACTTC. Based on the CDR3 plus reference TRBV5-4 and TRBJ2-5, the full variable domain is ETGVTQSPTHLIKTRGQQVTLRCSSQSGHNTVSWYQQALGQGPQFIFQYYREEENGRGNFPPRFSGLQFPNYSSELNVNALELDDSALYLCASSPRDRDRETQYFGPGTRLLVL.